This TCR beta chain was recovered during a study of blood T cell repertoires in COVID-19. Study-level information: Sample material is recorded as cDNA or gDNA derived from T cells, B-cell-depleted T cells, or PBMCs.

Per the study methods: Amplification from reference gene primers served as the basis for estimated nucleated cell counts. Produced via immunoSEQ multiplex PCR; TCRdb's table is partial and in-frame only. V, J and clone size are taken as reported in that table, and D and trimming were inferred from the DNA itself. The table lists around 260,000 clones, roughly 85% of them singletons. The CDR3 covers 15 residues. Unmatched junction bases numbered 7, after V lost 4 bases and J lost 8 bases. Germline assignment: CDR1 SGHTA and CDR2 FQGNSA. Source material: peripheral blood. The chain carries TRBV7-2 and TRBJ2-1; 11 bases fit TRBD2. The TCR sequence derives from a woman aged 25 to 39 with active or convalescent COVID-19. The CDR3 reads CASSSLAGVLDEQFF. In nucleotides, the CDR3 is TGTGCCAGCAGCTCACTAGCGGGGGTTTTGGATGAGCAGTTCTTC.